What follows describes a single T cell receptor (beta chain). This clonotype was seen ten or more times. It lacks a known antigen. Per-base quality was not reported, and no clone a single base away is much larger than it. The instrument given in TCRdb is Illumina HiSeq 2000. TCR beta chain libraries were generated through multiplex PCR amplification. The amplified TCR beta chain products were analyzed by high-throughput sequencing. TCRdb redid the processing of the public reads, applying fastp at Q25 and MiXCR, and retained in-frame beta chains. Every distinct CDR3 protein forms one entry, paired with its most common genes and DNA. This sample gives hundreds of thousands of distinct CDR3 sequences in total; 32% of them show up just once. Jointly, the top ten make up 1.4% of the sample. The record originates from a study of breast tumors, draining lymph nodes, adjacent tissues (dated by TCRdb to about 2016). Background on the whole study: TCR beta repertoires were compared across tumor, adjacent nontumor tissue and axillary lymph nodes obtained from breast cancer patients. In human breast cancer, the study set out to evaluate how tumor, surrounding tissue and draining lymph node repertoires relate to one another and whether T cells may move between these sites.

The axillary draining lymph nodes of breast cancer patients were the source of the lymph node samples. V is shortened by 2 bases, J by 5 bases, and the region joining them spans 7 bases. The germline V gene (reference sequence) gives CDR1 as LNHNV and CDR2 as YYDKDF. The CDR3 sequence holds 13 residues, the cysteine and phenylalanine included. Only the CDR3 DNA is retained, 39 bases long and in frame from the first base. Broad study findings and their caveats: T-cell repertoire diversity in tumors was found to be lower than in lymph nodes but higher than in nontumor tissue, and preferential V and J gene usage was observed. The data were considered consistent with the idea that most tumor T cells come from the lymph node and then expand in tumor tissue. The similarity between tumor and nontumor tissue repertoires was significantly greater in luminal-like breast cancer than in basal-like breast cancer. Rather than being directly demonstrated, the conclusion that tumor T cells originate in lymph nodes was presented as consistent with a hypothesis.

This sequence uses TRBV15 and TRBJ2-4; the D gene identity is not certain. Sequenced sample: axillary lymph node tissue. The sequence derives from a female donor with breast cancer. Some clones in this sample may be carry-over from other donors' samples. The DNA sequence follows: TGTGCCACCAGCAGACAGTTAGAAAACATTCAGTACTTC. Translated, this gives CATSRQLENIQYF. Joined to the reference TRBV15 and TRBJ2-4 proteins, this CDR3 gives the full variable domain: DAMVIQNPRYQVTQFGKPVTLSCSQTLNHNVMYWYQQKSSQAPKLLFHYYDKDFNNEADTPDNFQSRRPNTSFCFLDIRSPGLGDTAMYLCATSRQLENIQYFGAGTRLSVL.